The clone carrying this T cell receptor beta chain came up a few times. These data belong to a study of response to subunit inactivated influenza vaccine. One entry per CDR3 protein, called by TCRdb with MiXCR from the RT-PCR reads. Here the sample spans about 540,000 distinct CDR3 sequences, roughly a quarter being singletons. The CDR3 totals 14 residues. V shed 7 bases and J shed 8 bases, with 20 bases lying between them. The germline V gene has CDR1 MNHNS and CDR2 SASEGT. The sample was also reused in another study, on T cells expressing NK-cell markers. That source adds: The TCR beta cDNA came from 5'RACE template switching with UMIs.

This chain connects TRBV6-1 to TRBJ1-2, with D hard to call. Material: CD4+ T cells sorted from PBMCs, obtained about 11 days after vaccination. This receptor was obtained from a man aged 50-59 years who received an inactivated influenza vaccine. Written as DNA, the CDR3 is TGTGCCAGCACCTTAGATCGGACTCGGGGAGGCTACACCTTC. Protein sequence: CASTLDRTRGGYTF.